This TCR beta chain was documented in a study of cytomegalovirus exposure and HLA in healthy donors. Findings of the study overall: Follow-up analysis seemed to connect common viral pathogens with several of the most significant clusters identified. The authors enumerated some 160 TCR beta chains as linked to cytomegalovirus.

Comment on this clone: Its antigen is unknown.

PCR amplification relied on 60 Vbeta primers (plus 13 Jbeta primers). The data were produced by immunoSEQ multiplex PCR, yet TCRdb's version contains in-frame clones alone and is incomplete. Altogether approximately 170,000 clones are present, 79% being singletons, with the ten largest covering 1.6%. This CDR3 has 12 residues. The germline V gene encodes CDR1 SEHNR and CDR2 FQNEAQ (reference sequence). V lost 5 bases and J 0 bases, leaving 2 bases between the germline ends. The chain is built from TRBV7-9 and TRBJ1-3; D is unclear. The source material was PBMCs. This receptor was identified in a woman younger than 35 in good health and CMV-seronegative. The CDR3 here is CASSLSGNTIYF. The CDR3, as DNA: TGTGCCAGCAGCCTCTCTGGAAACACCATATATTTT.